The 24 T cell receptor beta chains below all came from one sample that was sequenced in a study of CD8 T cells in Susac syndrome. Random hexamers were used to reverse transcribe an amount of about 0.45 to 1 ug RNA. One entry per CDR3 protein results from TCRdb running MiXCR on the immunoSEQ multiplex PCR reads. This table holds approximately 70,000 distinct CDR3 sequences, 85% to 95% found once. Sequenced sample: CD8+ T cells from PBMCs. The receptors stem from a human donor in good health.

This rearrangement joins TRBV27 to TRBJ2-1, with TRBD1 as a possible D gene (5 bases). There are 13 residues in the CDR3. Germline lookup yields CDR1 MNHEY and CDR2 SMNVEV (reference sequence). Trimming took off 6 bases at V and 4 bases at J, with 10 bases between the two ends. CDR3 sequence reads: CASRGELYNEQFF. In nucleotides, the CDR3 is TGTGCCAGCAGAGGGGAATTATACAATGAGCAGTTCTTC.

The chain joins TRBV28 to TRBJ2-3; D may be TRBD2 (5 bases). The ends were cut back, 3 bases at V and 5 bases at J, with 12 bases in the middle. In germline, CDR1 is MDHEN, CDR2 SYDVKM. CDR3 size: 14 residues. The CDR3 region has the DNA TGTGCCAGCAGTTTGGAGAGGGCGGGAGATACGCAGTATTTT. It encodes CASSLERAGDTQYF. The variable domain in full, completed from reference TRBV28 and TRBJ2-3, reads DVKVTQSSRYLVKRTGEKVFLECVQDMDHENMFWYRQDPGLGLRLIYFSYDVKMKEKGDIPEGYSVSREKKERFSLILESASTNQTSMYLCASSLERAGDTQYFGPGTRLTVL.

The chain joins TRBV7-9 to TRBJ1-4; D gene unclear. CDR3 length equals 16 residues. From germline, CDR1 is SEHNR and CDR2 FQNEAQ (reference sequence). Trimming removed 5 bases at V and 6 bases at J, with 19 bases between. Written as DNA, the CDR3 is TGTGCCAGCAGCACGAGCATCATGGGCGCGGATGAAAAACTGTTTTTT. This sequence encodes CASSTSIMGADEKLFF.

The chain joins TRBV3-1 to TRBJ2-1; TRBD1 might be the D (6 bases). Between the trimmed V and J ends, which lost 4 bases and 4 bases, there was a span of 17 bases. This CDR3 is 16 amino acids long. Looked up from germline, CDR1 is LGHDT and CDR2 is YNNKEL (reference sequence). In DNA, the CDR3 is TGTGCCAGCAGCCCCTTCCGGACAGCCTCATACAATGAGCAGTTCTTC. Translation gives CASSPFRTASYNEQFF.

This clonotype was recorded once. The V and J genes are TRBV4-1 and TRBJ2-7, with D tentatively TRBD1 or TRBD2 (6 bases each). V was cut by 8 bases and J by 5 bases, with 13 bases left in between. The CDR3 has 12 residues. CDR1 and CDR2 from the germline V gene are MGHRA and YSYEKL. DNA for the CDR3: TGCGCCAGCGCCGACGGGGGCCACGAGCAGTACTTC. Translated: CASADGGHEQYF.

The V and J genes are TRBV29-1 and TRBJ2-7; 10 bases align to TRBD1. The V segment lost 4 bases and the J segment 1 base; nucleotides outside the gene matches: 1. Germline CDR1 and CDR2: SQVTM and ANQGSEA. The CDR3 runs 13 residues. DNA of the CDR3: TGCAGCGTTGGGACAGGGGGGTCCTACGAGCAGTACTTC. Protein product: CSVGTGGSYEQYF.

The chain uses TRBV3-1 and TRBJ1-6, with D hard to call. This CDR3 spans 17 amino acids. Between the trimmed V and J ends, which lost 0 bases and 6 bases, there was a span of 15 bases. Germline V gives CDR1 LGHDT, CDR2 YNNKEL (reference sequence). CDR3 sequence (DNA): TGTGCCAGCAGCCAAGATGGACGAGGAATCGGTAATTCACCCCTCCACTTT. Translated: CASSQDGRGIGNSPLHF.

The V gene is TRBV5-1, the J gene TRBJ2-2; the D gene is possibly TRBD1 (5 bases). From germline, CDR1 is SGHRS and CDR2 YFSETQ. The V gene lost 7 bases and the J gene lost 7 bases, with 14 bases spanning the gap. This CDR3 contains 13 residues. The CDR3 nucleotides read TGCGCCAGCCTTGACACAGGTGGCGGGGAGCTGTTTTTT. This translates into CASLDTGGGELFF.

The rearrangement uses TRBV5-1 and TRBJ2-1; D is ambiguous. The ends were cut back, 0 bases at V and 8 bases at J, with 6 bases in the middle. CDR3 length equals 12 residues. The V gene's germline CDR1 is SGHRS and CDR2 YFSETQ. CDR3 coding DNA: TGCGCCAGCAGCTTGGCGGGCCATGAGCAGTTCTTC. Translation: CASSLAGHEQFF.

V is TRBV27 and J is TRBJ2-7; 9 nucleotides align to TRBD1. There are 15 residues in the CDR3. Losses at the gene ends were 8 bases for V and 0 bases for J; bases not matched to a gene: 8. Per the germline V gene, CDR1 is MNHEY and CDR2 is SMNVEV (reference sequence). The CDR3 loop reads CASYGRTGASYEQYV. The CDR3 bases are TGTGCCAGCTACGGCCGGACAGGGGCCTCCTACGAGCAGTACGTC.

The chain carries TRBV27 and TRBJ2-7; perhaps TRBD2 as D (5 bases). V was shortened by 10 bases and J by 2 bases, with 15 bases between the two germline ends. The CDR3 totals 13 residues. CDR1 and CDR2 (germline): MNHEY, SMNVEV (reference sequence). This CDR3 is CATSTNPAYEQYF. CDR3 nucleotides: TGTGCCACTTCGACTAACCCCGCCTACGAGCAGTACTTC.

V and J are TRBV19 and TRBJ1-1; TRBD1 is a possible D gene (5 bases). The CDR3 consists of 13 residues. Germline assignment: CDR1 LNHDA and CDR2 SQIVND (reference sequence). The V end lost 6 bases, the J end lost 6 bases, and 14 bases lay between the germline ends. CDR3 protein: CASRPQGPPEAFF. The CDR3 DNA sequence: TGTGCCAGTAGGCCTCAGGGACCCCCTGAAGCTTTCTTT.

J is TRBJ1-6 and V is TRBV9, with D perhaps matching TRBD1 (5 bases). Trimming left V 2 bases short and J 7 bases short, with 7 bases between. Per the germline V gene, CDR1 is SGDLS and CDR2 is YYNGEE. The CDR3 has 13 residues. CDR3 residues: CASSVGHNSPLHF. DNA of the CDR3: TGTGCCAGCAGCGTCGGACACAATTCACCCCTCCACTTT.

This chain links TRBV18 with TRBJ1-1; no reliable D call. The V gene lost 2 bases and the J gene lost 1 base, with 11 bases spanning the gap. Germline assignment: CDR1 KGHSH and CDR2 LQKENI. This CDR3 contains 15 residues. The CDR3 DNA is TGTGCCAGCTCACCAGGGGAGGGTTCGAACACTGAAGCTTTCTTT. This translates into CASSPGEGSNTEAFF.

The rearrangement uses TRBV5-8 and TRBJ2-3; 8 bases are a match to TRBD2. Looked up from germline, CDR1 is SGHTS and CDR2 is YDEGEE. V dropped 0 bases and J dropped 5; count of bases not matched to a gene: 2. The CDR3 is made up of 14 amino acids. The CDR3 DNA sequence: TGTGCCAGCAGCTTGGCGGGGGGGAGAGATACGCAGTATTTT. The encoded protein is CASSLAGGRDTQYF.

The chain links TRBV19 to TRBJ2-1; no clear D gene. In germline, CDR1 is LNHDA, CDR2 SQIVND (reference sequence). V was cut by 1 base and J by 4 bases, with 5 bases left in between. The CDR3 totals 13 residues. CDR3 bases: TGTGCCAGTAGTATAGGCAGTTACAATGAGCAGTTCTTC. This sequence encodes CASSIGSYNEQFF.

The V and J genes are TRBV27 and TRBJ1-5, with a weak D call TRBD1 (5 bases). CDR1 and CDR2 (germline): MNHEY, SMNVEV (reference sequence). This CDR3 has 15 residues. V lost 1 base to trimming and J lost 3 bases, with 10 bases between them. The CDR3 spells CASSLLGQVNQPQHF. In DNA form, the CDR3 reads TGTGCCAGCAGTTTATTAGGACAAGTCAATCAGCCCCAGCATTTT.

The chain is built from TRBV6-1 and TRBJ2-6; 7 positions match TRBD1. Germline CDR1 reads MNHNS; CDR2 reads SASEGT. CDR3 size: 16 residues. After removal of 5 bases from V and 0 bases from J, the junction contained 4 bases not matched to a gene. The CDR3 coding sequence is TGTGCCAGCAGTAAAGGGGGCAGCTCTGGGGCCAACGTCCTGACTTTC. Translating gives CASSKGGSSGANVLTF.

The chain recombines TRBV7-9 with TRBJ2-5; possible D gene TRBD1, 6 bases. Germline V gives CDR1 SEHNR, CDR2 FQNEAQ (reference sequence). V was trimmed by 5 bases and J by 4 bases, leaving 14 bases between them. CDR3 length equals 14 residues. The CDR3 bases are TGTGCCAGCAGCCGCTACGACAGGAGAGAGACCCAGTACTTC. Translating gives CASSRYDRRETQYF.

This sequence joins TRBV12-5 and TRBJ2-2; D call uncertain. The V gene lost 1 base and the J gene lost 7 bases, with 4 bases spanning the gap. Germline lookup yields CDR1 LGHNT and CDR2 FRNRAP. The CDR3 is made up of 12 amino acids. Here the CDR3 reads CASGLEYGELFF. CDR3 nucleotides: TGTGCTAGTGGTTTGGAATACGGGGAGCTGTTTTTT.

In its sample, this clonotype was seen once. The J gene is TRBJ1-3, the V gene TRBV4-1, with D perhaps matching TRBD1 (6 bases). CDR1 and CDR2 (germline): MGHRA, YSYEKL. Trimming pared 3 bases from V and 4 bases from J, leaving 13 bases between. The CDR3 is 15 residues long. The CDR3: CASSQSVQGGNTIYF. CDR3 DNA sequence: TGCGCCAGCAGCCAGTCCGTCCAGGGGGGAAACACCATATATTTT.

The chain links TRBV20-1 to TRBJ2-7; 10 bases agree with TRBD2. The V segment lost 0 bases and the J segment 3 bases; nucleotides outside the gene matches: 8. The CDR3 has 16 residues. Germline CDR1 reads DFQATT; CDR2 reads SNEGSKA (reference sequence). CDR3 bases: TGCAGTGCTAGAGAAAATAGCGGGGGGTCGGGCTACGAGCAGTACTTC. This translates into CSARENSGGSGYEQYF.

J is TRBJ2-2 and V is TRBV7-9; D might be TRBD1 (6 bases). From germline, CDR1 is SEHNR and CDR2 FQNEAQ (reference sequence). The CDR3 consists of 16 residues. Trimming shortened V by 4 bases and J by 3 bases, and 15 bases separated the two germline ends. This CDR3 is CASSSSRRQDTGELFF. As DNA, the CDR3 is TGTGCCAGCAGCTCATCCCGAAGACAGGACACCGGGGAGCTGTTTTTT. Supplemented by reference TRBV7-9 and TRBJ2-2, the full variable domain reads DTGVSQNPRHKITKRGQNVTFRCDPISEHNRLYWYRQTLGQGPEFLTYFQNEAQLEKSRLLSDRFSAERPKGSFSTLEIQRTEQGDSAMYLCASSSSRRQDTGELFFGEGSRLTVL.

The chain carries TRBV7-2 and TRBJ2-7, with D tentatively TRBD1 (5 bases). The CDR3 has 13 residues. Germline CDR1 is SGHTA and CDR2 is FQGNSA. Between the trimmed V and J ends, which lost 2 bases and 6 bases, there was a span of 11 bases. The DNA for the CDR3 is TGTGCCAGCAGCTTACTCCCAGGGATCGAGCAGTACTTC. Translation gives CASSLLPGIEQYF.